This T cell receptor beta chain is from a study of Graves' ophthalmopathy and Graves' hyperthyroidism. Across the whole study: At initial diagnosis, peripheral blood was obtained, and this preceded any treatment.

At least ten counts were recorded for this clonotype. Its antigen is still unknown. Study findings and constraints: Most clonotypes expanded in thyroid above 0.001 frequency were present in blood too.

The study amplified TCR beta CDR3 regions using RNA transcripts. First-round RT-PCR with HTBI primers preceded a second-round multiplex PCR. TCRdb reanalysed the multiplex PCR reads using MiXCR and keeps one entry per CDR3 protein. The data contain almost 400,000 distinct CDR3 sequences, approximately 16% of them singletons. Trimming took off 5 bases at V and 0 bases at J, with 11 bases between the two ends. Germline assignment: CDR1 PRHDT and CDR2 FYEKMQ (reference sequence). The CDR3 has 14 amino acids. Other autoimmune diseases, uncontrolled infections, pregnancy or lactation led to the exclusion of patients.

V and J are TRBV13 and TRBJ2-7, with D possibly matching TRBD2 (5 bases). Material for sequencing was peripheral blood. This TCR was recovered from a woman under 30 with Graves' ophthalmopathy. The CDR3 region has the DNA TGTGCCAGCAGCCGCCGGGATAGCTCCTACGAGCAGTACTTC. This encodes CASSRRDSSYEQYF.